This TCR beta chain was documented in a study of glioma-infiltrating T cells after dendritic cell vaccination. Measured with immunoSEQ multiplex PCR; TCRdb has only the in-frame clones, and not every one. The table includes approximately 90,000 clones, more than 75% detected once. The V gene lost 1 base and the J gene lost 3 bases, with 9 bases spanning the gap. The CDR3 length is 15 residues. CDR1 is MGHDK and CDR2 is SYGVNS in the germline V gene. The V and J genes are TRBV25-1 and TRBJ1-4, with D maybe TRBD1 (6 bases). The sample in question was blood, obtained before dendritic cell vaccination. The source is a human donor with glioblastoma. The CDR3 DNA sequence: TGTGCCAGCAGTGAATTCCAGGGGTCTAATGAAAAACTGTTTTTT. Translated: CASSEFQGSNEKLFF.